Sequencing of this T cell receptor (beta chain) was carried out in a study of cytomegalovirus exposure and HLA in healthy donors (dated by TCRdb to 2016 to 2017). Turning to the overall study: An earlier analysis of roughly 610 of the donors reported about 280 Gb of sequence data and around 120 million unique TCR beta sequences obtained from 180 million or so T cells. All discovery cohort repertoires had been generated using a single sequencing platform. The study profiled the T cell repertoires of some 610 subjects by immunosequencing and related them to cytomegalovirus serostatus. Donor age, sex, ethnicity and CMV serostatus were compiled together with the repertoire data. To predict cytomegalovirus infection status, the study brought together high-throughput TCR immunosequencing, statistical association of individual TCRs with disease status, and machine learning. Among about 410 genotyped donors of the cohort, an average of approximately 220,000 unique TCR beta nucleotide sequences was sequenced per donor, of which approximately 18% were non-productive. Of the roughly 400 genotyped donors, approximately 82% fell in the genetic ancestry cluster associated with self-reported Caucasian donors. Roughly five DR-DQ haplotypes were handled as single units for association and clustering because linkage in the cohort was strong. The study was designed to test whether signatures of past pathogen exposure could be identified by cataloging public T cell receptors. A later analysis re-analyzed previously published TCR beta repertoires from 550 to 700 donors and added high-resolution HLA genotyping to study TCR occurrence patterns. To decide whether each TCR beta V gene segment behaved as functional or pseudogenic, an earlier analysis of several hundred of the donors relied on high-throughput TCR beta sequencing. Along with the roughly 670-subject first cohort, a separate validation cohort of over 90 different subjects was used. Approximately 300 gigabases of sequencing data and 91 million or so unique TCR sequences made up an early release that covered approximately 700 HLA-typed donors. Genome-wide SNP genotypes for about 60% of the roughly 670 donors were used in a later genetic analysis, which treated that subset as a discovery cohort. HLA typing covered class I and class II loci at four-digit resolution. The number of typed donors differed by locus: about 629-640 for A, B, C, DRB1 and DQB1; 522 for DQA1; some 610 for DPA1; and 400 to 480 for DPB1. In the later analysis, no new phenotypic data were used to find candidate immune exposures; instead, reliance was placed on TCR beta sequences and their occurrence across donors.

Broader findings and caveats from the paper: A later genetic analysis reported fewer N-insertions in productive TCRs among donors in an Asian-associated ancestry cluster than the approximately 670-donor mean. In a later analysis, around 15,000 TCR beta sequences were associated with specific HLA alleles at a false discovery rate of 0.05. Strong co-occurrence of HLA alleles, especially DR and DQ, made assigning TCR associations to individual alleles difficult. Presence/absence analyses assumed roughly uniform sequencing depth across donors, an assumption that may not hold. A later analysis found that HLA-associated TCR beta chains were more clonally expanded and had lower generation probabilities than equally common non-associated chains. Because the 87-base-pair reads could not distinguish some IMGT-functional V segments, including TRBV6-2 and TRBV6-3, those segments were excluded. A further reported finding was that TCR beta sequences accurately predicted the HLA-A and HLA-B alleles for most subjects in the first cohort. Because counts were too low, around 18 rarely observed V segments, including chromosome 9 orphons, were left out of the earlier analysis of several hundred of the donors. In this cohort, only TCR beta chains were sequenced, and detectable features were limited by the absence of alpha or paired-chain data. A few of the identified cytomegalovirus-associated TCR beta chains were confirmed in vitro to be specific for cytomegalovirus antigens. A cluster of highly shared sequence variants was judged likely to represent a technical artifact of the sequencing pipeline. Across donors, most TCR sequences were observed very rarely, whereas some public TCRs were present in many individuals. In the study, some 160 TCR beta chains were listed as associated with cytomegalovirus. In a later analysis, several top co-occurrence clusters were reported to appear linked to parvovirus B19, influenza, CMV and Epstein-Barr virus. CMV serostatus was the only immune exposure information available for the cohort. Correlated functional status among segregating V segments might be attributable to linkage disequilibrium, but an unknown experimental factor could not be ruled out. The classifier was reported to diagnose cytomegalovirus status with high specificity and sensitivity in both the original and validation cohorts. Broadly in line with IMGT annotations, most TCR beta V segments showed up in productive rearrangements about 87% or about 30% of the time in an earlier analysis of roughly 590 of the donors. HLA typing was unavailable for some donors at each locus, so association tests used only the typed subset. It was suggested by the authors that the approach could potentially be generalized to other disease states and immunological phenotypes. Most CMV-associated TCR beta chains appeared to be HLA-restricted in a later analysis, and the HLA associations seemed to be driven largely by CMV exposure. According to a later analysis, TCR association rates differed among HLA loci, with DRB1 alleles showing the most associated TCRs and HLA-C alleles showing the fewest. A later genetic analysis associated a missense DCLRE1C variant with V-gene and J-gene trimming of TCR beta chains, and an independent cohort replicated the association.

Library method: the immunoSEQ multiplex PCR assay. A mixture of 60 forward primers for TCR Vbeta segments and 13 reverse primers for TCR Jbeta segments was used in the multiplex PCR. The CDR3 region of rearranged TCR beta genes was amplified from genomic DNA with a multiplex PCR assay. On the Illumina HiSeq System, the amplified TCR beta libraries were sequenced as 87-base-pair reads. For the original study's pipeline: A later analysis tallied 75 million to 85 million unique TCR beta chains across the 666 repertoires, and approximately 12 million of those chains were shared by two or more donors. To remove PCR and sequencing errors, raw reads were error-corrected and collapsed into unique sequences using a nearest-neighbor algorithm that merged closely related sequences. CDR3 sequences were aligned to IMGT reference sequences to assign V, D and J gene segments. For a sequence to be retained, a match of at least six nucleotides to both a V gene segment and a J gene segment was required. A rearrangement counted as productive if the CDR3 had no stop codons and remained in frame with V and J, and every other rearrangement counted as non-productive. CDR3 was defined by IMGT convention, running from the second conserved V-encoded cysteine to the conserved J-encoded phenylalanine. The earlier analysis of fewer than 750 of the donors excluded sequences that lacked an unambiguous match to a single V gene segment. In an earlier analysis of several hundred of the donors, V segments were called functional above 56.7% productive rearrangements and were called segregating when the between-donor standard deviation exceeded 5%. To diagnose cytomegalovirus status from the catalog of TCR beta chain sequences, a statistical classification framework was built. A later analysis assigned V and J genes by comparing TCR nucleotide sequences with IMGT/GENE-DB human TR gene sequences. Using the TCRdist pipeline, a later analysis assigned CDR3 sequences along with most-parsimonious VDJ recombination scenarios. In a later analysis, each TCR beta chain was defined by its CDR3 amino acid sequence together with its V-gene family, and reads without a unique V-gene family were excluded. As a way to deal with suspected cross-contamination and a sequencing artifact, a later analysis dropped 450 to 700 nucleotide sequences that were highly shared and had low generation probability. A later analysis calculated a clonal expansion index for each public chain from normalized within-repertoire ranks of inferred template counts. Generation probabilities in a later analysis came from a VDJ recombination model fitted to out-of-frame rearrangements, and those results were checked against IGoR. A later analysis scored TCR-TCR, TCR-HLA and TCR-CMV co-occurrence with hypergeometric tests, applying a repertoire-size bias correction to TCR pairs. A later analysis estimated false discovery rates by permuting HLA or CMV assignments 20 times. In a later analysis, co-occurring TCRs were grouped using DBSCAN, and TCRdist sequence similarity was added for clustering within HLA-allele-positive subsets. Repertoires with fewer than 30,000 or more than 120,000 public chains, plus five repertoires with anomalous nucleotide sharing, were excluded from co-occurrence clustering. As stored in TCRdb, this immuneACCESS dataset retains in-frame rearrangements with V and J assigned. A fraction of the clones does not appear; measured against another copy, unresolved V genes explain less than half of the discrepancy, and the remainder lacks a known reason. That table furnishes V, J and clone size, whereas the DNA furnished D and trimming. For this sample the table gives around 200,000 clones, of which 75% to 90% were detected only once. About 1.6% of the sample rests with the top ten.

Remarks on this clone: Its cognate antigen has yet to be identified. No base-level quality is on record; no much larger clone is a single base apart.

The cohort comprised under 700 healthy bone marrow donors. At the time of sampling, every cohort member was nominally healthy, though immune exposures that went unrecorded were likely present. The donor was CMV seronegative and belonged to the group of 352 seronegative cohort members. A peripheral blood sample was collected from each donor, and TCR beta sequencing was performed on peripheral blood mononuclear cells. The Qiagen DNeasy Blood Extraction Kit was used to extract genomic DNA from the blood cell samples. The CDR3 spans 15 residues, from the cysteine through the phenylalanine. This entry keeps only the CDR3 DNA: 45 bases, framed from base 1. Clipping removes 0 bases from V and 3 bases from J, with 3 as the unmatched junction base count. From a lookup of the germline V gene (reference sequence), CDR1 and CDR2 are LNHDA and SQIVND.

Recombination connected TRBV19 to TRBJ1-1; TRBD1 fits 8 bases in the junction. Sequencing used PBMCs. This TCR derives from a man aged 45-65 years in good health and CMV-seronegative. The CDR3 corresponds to CASSIEWTGHTEAFF. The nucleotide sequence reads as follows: TGTGCCAGTAGTATAGAGTGGACAGGGCACACTGAAGCTTTCTTT.